This entry features one TCR beta chain sequence. Its antigen is as yet unknown. This specimen belongs to a study of T cell responses to AZD1222 COVID-19 vaccine. Study-wide results and caveats: Spike-specific TCR breadth and depth grew following two AZD1222 doses. In the spike-specific TCR repertoire, nearly half reportedly target unmutated variant regions. Among those given AZD1222, only 6 or 7 were seropositive at baseline. Regions 160-218 and 743-854 dominated among vaccine-associated CD4 TCRs spanning spike.

The CDR3 is 13 amino acids. Germline V gives CDR1 SGHNT, CDR2 YYREEE (reference sequence). V was clipped by 5 bases and J by 0 bases, with 9 bases between them. TCRdb keeps only in-frame clones here, not all; method: immunoSEQ multiplex PCR. The sample comprises fewer than 200,000 clones, roughly 92% of which are singletons, and 8.5% to 12% rests with the top ten. This material consisted of peripheral blood, taken on day 0 of AZD1222 vaccination. This clonotype originated in an adult in good health. The chain recombines TRBV5-4 with TRBJ2-7; D not certain. CDR3 in amino acids: CASSSLSSYEQYF. The CDR3, as DNA: TGTGCCAGCAGTTCGCTAAGCTCCTACGAGCAGTACTTC.